Listed here is a single TCR beta chain. Its antigen is still unknown. Germline assignment: CDR1 SGHNT and CDR2 YYREEE (reference sequence). V gave up 4 bases and J gave up 1 base, with 11 bases separating them. CDR3 length equals 14 residues. The sample originates from a study of PD-1 blockade in classical Hodgkin lymphoma. Repertoires were generated with immunoSEQ multiplex PCR, while TCRdb's copy carries only in-frame clones and drops some. There are roughly 100,000 clones in the sample; more than 70% occur only once, and roughly 10% lies in the top ten. General study points: Exclusion was applied to patients who started nivolumab under 1 year after ASCT. It was among complete responders that baseline diversity resembled that of newly diagnosed patients.

Time point meaning: cycle 4 day 1 (C4D1), after 5 to 7 weeks of nivolumab. Relapse after autologous stem cell transplantation occurred in every patient, and brentuximab vedotin exposure varied. The sequence derives from a human donor with classical Hodgkin lymphoma. The sample in question was peripheral blood mononuclear cells (PBMCs), obtained before the fourth cycle of nivolumab. The rearrangement links TRBV5-4 to TRBJ2-5; the D gene is possibly TRBD1 (5 bases). The CDR3 DNA follows: TGTGCCAGCAGCCATCAGACAGCCCAAGAGACCCAGTACTTC. Encoded protein: CASSHQTAQETQYF. Full variable domain (missing parts from reference TRBV5-4 and TRBJ2-5): ETGVTQSPTHLIKTRGQQVTLRCSSQSGHNTVSWYQQALGQGPQFIFQYYREEENGRGNFPPRFSGLQFPNYSSELNVNALELDDSALYLCASSHQTAQETQYFGPGTRLLVL.